Shown below are 27 T cell receptor beta chains from a single sample sequenced in a study of cytomegalovirus exposure and HLA in healthy donors. The primer mix had 60 Vbeta and 13 Jbeta primers. The assay was immunoSEQ multiplex PCR, and TCRdb's table has in-frame clones only and misses some. Counted here are over 150,000 clones, 60% to 80% occurring once; the ten biggest clones make up under 15%. Input material: PBMCs. These receptors all come from a woman between 45 and 60 years old in good health and CMV-seropositive.

V is TRBV11-1 and J is TRBJ2-5; a weak D match, TRBD2 (5 bases). The CDR3 is 11 residues long. Germline CDR1 reads SGHAT; CDR2 reads FQDESV (reference sequence). V was shortened by 8 bases and J by 10 bases, with 14 bases between the two germline ends. The CDR3 DNA reads as TGTGCCAGCGCGTCGGGGAACGACCAGTACTTC. Its protein product is CASASGNDQYF.

The chain employs TRBV9 and TRBJ1-6; TRBD1 might be the D (5 bases). V gave up 4 bases and J gave up 6 bases, with 11 bases separating them. The CDR3 has 14 residues. CDR1 is SGDLS, CDR2 YYNGEE, per germline. This chain's CDR3 is CASSSRGGNSPLHF. As DNA, the CDR3 is TGTGCCAGCAGCTCTAGGGGTGGTAATTCACCCCTCCACTTT. Using reference TRBV9 and TRBJ1-6 for the parts outside the CDR3, the full variable domain is DSGVTQTPKHLITATGQRVTLRCSPRSGDLSVYWYQQSLDQGLQFLIQYYNGEERAKGNILERFSAQQFPDLHSELNLSSLELGDSALYFCASSSRGGNSPLHFGNGTRLTVT.

This clone was seen a handful of times. The chain joins TRBV11-1 to TRBJ1-2; 7 positions agree with TRBD1. CDR3 length: 13 residues. Germline values: CDR1 SGHAT, CDR2 FQDESV (reference sequence). V shed 5 bases and J 7 bases; nucleotides not matched to a gene: 7. This CDR3 reads CASSNDRDSGYTF. The CDR3 DNA reads TGTGCCAGCAGCAATGACAGGGACAGTGGCTACACCTTC.

The chain recombines TRBV4-1 with TRBJ2-2; maybe TRBD1 (6 bases). V lost 1 base, J lost 8 bases, and 8 bases lay in between. Germline lookup yields CDR1 MGHRA and CDR2 YSYEKL. There are 13 residues in the CDR3. The CDR3 loop reads CASSQGGTGELFF. DNA for the CDR3: TGCGCCAGCAGCCAAGGGGGGACAGGGGAGCTGTTTTTT.

The chain employs TRBV20-1 and TRBJ2-1; 7 bases are a match to TRBD2. This CDR3 is built from 11 residues. Losses at the gene ends were 7 bases for V and 11 bases for J; bases not matched to a gene: 8. Germline lookup yields CDR1 DFQATT and CDR2 SNEGSKA (reference sequence). CDR3 in DNA: TGCAGTGGAAGAAGCGGGGCTAAGCAGTTCTTC. Amino acid sequence: CSGRSGAKQFF.

This clone was detected only a few times. The chain employs TRBV5-1 and TRBJ2-7; 12 bases are a match to TRBD2. The length of the CDR3 is 15 residues. The germline CDR1 and CDR2 sequences are SGHRS and YFSETQ. Trimming took 4 bases from V and 2 from J; bases not matched to a gene: 4. The CDR3 is CASSHTSGGTYEQYF. CDR3 nucleotides: TGCGCCAGCAGCCATACTAGCGGGGGGACCTACGAGCAGTACTTC.

The chain combines TRBV11-3 with TRBJ1-2; D unresolved. CDR1 is SGHNT and CDR2 is YENEEA in the germline V gene. The CDR3 extends over 15 amino acids. V was shortened by 10 bases and J by 8 bases, with 26 bases between the two germline ends. The CDR3 region is CATPLRFAIIPGYTF. CDR3 sequence (DNA): TGTGCCACCCCTCTGAGGTTCGCGATAATTCCGGGCTACACCTTC. The full variable domain, its missing parts supplied by reference TRBV11-3 and TRBJ1-2, is EAGVVQSPRYKIIEKKQPVAFWCNPISGHNTLYWYLQNLGQGPELLIRYENEEAVDDSQLPKDRFSAERLKGVDSTLKIQPAELGDSAVYLCATPLRFAIIPGYTFGSGTRLTVV.

This chain connects TRBV5-1 to TRBJ1-3; D remains ambiguous. Germline V CDR1 and CDR2: SGHRS, YFSETQ. V gave up 3 bases and J gave up 0 bases, with 10 bases separating them. This CDR3 comprises 15 residues. CDR3 region: CASSSAGSSGNTIYF. DNA for the CDR3: TGCGCCAGCAGCTCCGCGGGTTCCTCTGGAAACACCATATATTTT.

This clone showed up just a few times. CDR3 in amino acids: CASFVEGRSYGYTF. The CDR3 coding sequence is TGTGCCAGCTTCGTAGAGGGCCGTTCCTATGGCTACACCTTC. The J gene is TRBJ1-2, the V gene TRBV7-9; the D is unclear. This CDR3 comprises 14 residues. The germline CDR1 and CDR2 sequences are SEHNR and FQNEAQ (reference sequence). V was shortened by 8 bases and J by 4 bases, with 17 bases between the two germline ends.

The gene calls are TRBV2 and TRBJ2-5, with 12 bases identical to TRBD2. The V gene's germline CDR1 is SNHLY and CDR2 FYNNEI. The CDR3 has 16 amino acids. With V trimmed by 3 bases and J by 0 bases, 2 bases remained unmatched. The CDR3 here is CASSDGLAGHQETQYF. The CDR3 DNA follows: TGTGCCAGCAGTGATGGACTAGCGGGGCACCAAGAGACCCAGTACTTC.

The chain carries TRBV5-1 and TRBJ2-7; 8 bases agree with TRBD2. Per the germline V gene, CDR1 is SGHRS and CDR2 is YFSETQ. V trimming: 4 bases; J trimming: 5 bases; junction bases outside the gene matches: 14. This CDR3 contains 16 residues. The DNA for the CDR3 is TGCGCCAGCAGCCCGGGAGGGCGGGGCAGTCTAGACGAGCAGTACTTC. As protein: CASSPGGRGSLDEQYF.

This rearrangement joins TRBV25-1 to TRBJ2-2; no clear D gene. Germline values: CDR1 MGHDK, CDR2 SYGVNS. The CDR3 runs to 13 residues. V was shortened by 5 bases and J by 3 bases, with 7 bases between the two germline ends. The CDR3 coding sequence is TGTGCCAGCAGTCCCCGTGACACCGGGGAGCTGTTTTTT. It is translated as CASSPRDTGELFF.

A note on this clone: The sample contains more than one DNA sequence encoding this CDR3. The genes are TRBV18 and TRBJ2-7; 8 nucleotides align to TRBD1. Per germline, CDR1 KGHSH and CDR2 LQKENI. The CDR3 has 14 amino acids. J lost 2 bases, V lost 3 bases, and 3 bases had no gene match. Here the CDR3 DNA reads TGTGCCAGCTCACCGGGGACAGGAGCCTACGAGCAGTACTTC. The encoded protein is CASSPGTGAYEQYF.

The gene calls are TRBV11-3 and TRBJ2-3, with 11 bases aligning to TRBD2. The CDR3 has 16 amino acids. Trimming removed 1 base from V and 3 bases from J; junction bases left unmatched: 3. Germline V gene data show CDR1 as SGHNT and CDR2 as YENEEA. CDR3 loop: CASSLGTSGGTDTQYF. CDR3 nucleotides: TGTGCCAGCAGCTTAGGTACTAGCGGGGGTACAGATACGCAGTATTTT.

The V call is TRBV2, the J call TRBJ2-2; D uncertain. Germline V lookup: CDR1 SNHLY, CDR2 FYNNEI. This CDR3 spans 15 amino acids. V shed 0 bases and J shed 5 bases, with 10 bases lying between them. In nucleotides, the CDR3 is TGTGCCAGCAGTGAAGCGTTGTACGGTACCGGGGAGCTGTTTTTT. Encoded protein: CASSEALYGTGELFF.

The genes are TRBV19 and TRBJ1-1; no clear D. Trimming shortened V by 8 bases and J by 1 base, and 8 bases separated the two germline ends. Germline values: CDR1 LNHDA, CDR2 SQIVND (reference sequence). This CDR3 is 12 amino acids long. CDR3 amino acids: CASRSGNTEAFF. The DNA for the CDR3 is TGTGCCAGTCGGTCCGGGAACACTGAAGCTTTCTTT.

The V call is TRBV23-1, the J call TRBJ1-5; 8 bases agree with TRBD1. TRBV23-1 is identified as an open reading frame with a role that is uncertain. This CDR3 is 13 amino acids long. V dropped 10 bases and J dropped 10; count of bases not matched to a gene: 12. CDR3 sequence reads: CAIPTGDLKPQHF. As DNA, the CDR3 is TGCGCCATTCCGACAGGGGACCTTAAACCCCAGCATTTT.

The chain combines TRBV2 with TRBJ2-2, with D possibly being TRBD1 (6 bases). This CDR3 region has 13 residues. The germline V and J ends were trimmed by 6 bases and 2 bases, with 7 bases remaining between them. Germline V CDR1 and CDR2: SNHLY, FYNNEI. The DNA of the CDR3 is TGTGCCAGCAGGACAGGAAACACCGGGGAGCTGTTTTTT. It specifies CASRTGNTGELFF.

The chain links TRBV7-8 to TRBJ2-1, with a tentative D call TRBD2 (6 bases). Trimming cost V 5 bases and J 3 bases, with 17 bases left between them. This CDR3 contains 16 residues. Germline V gene data show CDR1 as SGHVS and CDR2 as FQNEAQ. CDR3 DNA: TGTGCCAGCAGCACATCCCGGGACTCTCTCTACAATGAGCAGTTCTTC. Its translation: CASSTSRDSLYNEQFF.

The chain joins TRBV19 to TRBJ2-1; 12 bases align to TRBD2. The germline V gene has CDR1 LNHDA and CDR2 SQIVND (reference sequence). The CDR3 runs to 16 residues. V lost 10 bases to trimming and J lost 3 bases; unmatched junction nucleotides: 10. The CDR3: CATKGLAGMNYNEQFF. The CDR3 DNA reads TGTGCCACCAAAGGACTAGCGGGGATGAACTACAATGAGCAGTTCTTC.

This sequence joins TRBV28 and TRBJ1-4, with 7 bases lining up with TRBD1. V shed 10 bases and J 6 bases; nucleotides not matched to a gene: 5. The CDR3 is 12 amino acids. Germline V gives CDR1 MDHEN, CDR2 SYDVKM. The DNA for the CDR3 is TGTGCCACCGGGCAGGGGGATGAAAAACTGTTTTTT. Its protein is CATGQGDEKLFF.

This clone was counted only a few times. DNA for the CDR3: TGTGCCAGCTCATCAATGAGGGATAGCAATCAGCCCCAGCATTTT. Translating it yields CASSSMRDSNQPQHF. The rearrangement links TRBV18 to TRBJ1-5; unclear D gene. The CDR3 extends over 15 amino acids. Trimming took 5 bases from V and 0 from J, leaving 11 bases between them. CDR1 is KGHSH and CDR2 is LQKENI in the germline V gene.

The gene calls are TRBV7-8 and TRBJ1-5; D gene ambiguous. Trimming left V 1 base short and J 6 bases short, with 7 bases between. The CDR3 has 13 amino acids. The germline V gene encodes CDR1 SGHVS and CDR2 FQNEAQ. Here the CDR3 DNA reads TGTGCCAGCAGCTTAGACTGGGCTCAGCCCCAGCATTTT. Amino acids: CASSLDWAQPQHF.

The V gene is TRBV19, the J gene TRBJ1-6; 9 positions match TRBD1. V shed 7 bases, J shed 10 bases, and the junction held 8 bases outside the gene matches. This CDR3 region has 14 residues. The germline V gene has CDR1 LNHDA and CDR2 SQIVND (reference sequence). The CDR3 here is CASMGTGGRSPLHF. Here the CDR3 DNA reads TGTGCCAGTATGGGAACAGGGGGCCGATCACCCCTCCACTTT.

The chain is built from TRBV9 and TRBJ1-6, with a weak D call TRBD1 (5 bases). This CDR3 region has 15 residues. V lost 1 base and J lost 7, with 12 bases in between. Germline V gives CDR1 SGDLS, CDR2 YYNGEE. The CDR3 sequence is CASSVKQDGNSPLHF. CDR3 DNA: TGTGCCAGCAGCGTAAAACAGGACGGGAATTCACCCCTCCACTTT.

V and J are TRBV7-7 and TRBJ2-1; tentatively, D is TRBD1 (6 bases). The CDR3 loop spans 13 amino acids. CDR1 is SSHAT and CDR2 is FNYEAQ in the germline V gene (reference sequence). Trimming took off 9 bases at V and 9 bases at J, with 18 bases between the two ends. The CDR3 region has the DNA TGTGCCAGTTCCCGACAGGAAGGAGGTGAGCAGTTCTTC. This gives the protein CASSRQEGGEQFF.

The rearrangement joins TRBV2 to TRBJ1-5; D is undetermined. Deletions cut 7 bases from V and 4 bases from J, with 11 bases between. Germline CDR1 and CDR2: SNHLY and FYNNEI. The length of the CDR3 is 13 residues. The CDR3 nucleotides are TGTGCCAGCACGTGGAGAGTTAATCAGCCCCAGCATTTT. Residues: CASTWRVNQPQHF.